Below, one TCR beta chain is given with its context. Germline CDR1 and CDR2: MNHEY and SVGAGI. This CDR3 has 15 residues. Trimming left V 4 bases short and J 0 bases short, with 12 bases between. The source of the sample is a study of blood T cell repertoires in COVID-19. Profiling relied on immunoSEQ multiplex PCR, and the TCRdb table lists in-frame clones only, not all of them. The sample yields roughly 410,000 clones, 87% seen once. The sequencing input was peripheral blood. V usage is TRBV6-5 and J usage is TRBJ1-2; TRBD1 is a possible D gene (6 bases). The receptor's source is a woman aged 60-70 years with COVID-19, enrolled during active disease. The CDR3 reads CASSLGGPSNYGYTF. CDR3 nucleotide sequence: TGTGCCAGCAGTTTAGGGGGTCCCTCTAACTATGGCTACACCTTC.